The 4 T cell receptor beta chains below were found in one sample sequenced in a study of cytomegalovirus exposure and HLA in healthy donors. In the PCR, 60 Vbeta and 13 Jbeta primers were used. Method: immunoSEQ multiplex PCR; TCRdb's copy keeps in-frame clones and lacks some. The profile shows over 200,000 clones, around 80% of them singletons. Sample: PBMCs. These receptors came from a woman between 40 and 55 years old in good health and CMV-seronegative.

This clone was found a few times. V is TRBV5-1 and J is TRBJ2-7, with TRBD1 matching over 7 bases. Trimming removed 5 bases from V and 5 bases from J; junction bases left unmatched: 10. Germline assignment: CDR1 SGHRS and CDR2 YFSETQ. The CDR3 contains 14 residues. The CDR3 loop is CASSSQGIGDEQYF. The DNA of the CDR3 is TGCGCCAGCAGTTCACAGGGGATTGGCGACGAGCAGTACTTC.

The rearrangement uses TRBV19 and TRBJ1-5; D ambiguous. Trimming left V 6 bases short and J 5 bases short, with 20 bases between. Germline V gene sequence: CDR1 LNHDA, CDR2 SQIVND (reference sequence). The CDR3 sequence is 16 residues long. DNA for the CDR3: TGTGCCAGTAGGAGTGGTGCGGGTAGAAAATATCAGCCCCAGCATTTT. It codes for CASRSGAGRKYQPQHF.

This rearrangement joins TRBV6-5 to TRBJ1-2; no clear D gene. CDR1 is MNHEY and CDR2 is SVGAGI in the germline V gene. The V and J ends lost 0 bases and 7 bases respectively, with 15 bases between them. The CDR3 is 15 residues long. CDR3 amino acids: CASSYSETFRGGYTF. In DNA form, the CDR3 reads TGTGCCAGCAGTTACTCGGAGACCTTCCGGGGTGGCTACACCTTC.

The chain recombines TRBV2 with TRBJ1-5, with 8 bases matching TRBD1. Germline V gene sequence: CDR1 SNHLY, CDR2 FYNNEI. J gave up 7 bases and V 4 bases, and 6 bases lay outside the gene matches. This CDR3 is 14 amino acids long. CDR3 in amino acids: CASSVGQGAQPQHF. The CDR3 DNA follows: TGTGCCAGCAGTGTAGGGCAGGGGGCGCAGCCCCAGCATTTT.